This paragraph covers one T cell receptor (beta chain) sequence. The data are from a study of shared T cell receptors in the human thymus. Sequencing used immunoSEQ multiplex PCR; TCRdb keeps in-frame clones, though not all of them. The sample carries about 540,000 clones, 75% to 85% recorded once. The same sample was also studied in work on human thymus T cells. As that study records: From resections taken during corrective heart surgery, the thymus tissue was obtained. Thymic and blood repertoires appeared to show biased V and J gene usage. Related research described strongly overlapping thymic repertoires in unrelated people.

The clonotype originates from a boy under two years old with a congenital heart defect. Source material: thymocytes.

CDR3 sequence reads: CASSAPGLAGIYEQYF. The CDR3 DNA is TGTGCCAGCAGCGCCCCGGGACTAGCGGGGATTTACGAGCAGTACTTC. The chain has TRBV7-2 and TRBJ2-7; 13 bases fit TRBD2. With V trimmed by 5 bases and J by 4 bases, 8 bases remained unmatched. Looked up from germline, CDR1 is SGHTA and CDR2 is FQGNSA. The CDR3 loop spans 16 amino acids.